This T cell receptor beta chain was retrieved from a study of OX40 agonist ivuxolimab in advanced cancers. Study at large: Males comprised 75% to 90% of the group, whose mean age was 60 years (range roughly 20 to 85).

Libraries were prepared by immunoSEQ multiplex PCR; TCRdb keeps only in-frame clonotypes and omits some of them. The profile shows tens of thousands of clones, roughly four fifths of them singletons. V lost 3 bases to trimming and J lost 4 bases, with 3 bases between them. The CDR3 is 11 residues long. Looked up from germline, CDR1 is MNHEY and CDR2 is SMNVEV (reference sequence). The receptor comes from an adult with an advanced solid tumor such as melanoma, head and neck, liver or kidney cancer. The chain is built from TRBV27 and TRBJ1-1; the D is unclear. Sequences were derived from CD4+ or CD8+ T cells sorted from blood, sampled in a trial of the OX40 agonist ivuxolimab. CDR3 residues: CASSLGTEAFF. The CDR3 nucleotides are TGTGCCAGCAGTTTGGGCACTGAAGCTTTCTTT.